Given below is one T cell receptor beta chain in context. This sample stems from a study of control samples from healthy donors and cancer patients. Sequencing used immunoSEQ multiplex PCR; TCRdb keeps in-frame clones, though not all of them. This sample's clone table lists about 190,000 clones. The clonotype originates from a woman in her twenties or thirties in good health. The sample comprised blood.

DNA of the CDR3: TGTGCCAGCAGCCCGGCGGCCCTTAGCTCCTACGAGCAGTACTTC. This translates into CASSPAALSSYEQYF. The chain links TRBV3-1 (or the pseudogene TRBV3-2) to TRBJ2-7; no clear D. This CDR3 region has 15 residues. With 4 bases removed from V and 0 bases from J, the gap between germline ends came to 13 bases. Per the germline V gene, CDR1 is LGHDT and CDR2 is YNNKEL (reference sequence).